These 7 T cell receptor beta chains came from one sample sequenced in a study of T-cell reconstitution after alpha-beta-depleted transplantation in children. Unique molecular identifiers tagged the TCRbeta library. TCRdb re-derived calls from the PCR reads in MiXCR, one entry per CDR3 protein. The data show 200,000 to 300,000 distinct CDR3 sequences, 6.5% to 9% seen once. Here the sequenced sample was PBMCs, mostly from graft donor cells, taken 180 days after TCRalphabeta/CD19-depleted stem cell transplant. These receptors originate from a male patient younger than 18 who had a stem cell transplant for acute lymphoblastic leukemia, so the T cells may come from the graft donor.

This clonotype has a count of ten or more. The rearrangement links TRBV6-2 or TRBV6-3 to TRBJ1-5; tentatively, D is TRBD1 (6 bases). V gave up 0 bases and J gave up 6 bases, with 12 bases separating them. Germline V gives CDR1 MNHEY, CDR2 SVGEGT. The CDR3 contains 15 residues. CDR3: CASSYSAGVVQPQHF. In DNA, the CDR3 is TGTGCCAGCAGTTACTCAGCAGGGGTGGTTCAGCCCCAGCATTTT.

About this clonotype: This may come from a read error, since a much larger clone is one base off. CDR3 protein: CDSGTFATNEKLFF. In DNA form, the CDR3 reads TGTGACAGCGGGACGTTCGCAACTAATGAAAAACTGTTTTTT. The rearrangement uses TRBV2 and TRBJ1-4, with D perhaps matching TRBD1 (5 bases). The CDR3 is 14 amino acids. Germline CDR1 and CDR2: SNHLY and FYNNEI.

This clonotype showed up many times. V gene TRBV5-1 combines with J gene TRBJ2-6; TRBD1 aligns across 9 bases. Trimming at V came to 4 bases and at J to 4 bases, leaving 3 bases not matched to a gene. The germline V gene encodes CDR1 SGHRS and CDR2 YFSETQ. CDR3 size: 15 residues. The CDR3 spells CASSGTGLGANVLTF. The CDR3 DNA sequence: TGCGCCAGCAGCGGGACAGGGCTCGGGGCCAACGTCCTGACTTTC.

This clonotype was observed many times. The rearrangement uses TRBV29-1 and TRBJ2-1, with D unresolved. Germline CDR1 and CDR2: SQVTM and ANQGSEA. Trimming shortened V by 5 bases and J by 0 bases, and 14 bases separated the two germline ends. The CDR3 has 15 residues. As DNA, the CDR3 is TGCAGCGTTCAAGGTTGGCAGGCCTCCTACAATGAGCAGTTCTTC. This gives the protein CSVQGWQASYNEQFF.

This clonotype was seen at least ten times. This chain connects TRBV10-2 to TRBJ2-2, with 7 bases fitting TRBD1. CDR3 size: 16 residues. Germline lookup yields CDR1 WSHSY and CDR2 SAAADI. Trimming removed 4 bases from V and 3 bases from J; junction bases left unmatched: 8. The DNA of the CDR3 is TGCGCCAGCAGTGTAACAGGGGATCCCTACACCGGGGAGCTGTTTTTT. Translating it yields CASSVTGDPYTGELFF.

This clonotype was seen at least ten times. The rearrangement links TRBV12-3 or TRBV12-4 to TRBJ1-2, with unresolved D. The ends were cut back, 0 bases at V and 4 bases at J, with 9 bases in the middle. The CDR3 sequence is 14 residues long. The CDR3 spells CASSLAGASYGYTF. Written as DNA, the CDR3 is TGTGCCAGCAGTTTAGCGGGAGCCTCCTATGGCTACACCTTC.

This clonotype has at least ten counts. CDR3 in DNA: TGTGCCAGCAGTTACGATGGGAGGATAGCCAAAAACATTCAGTACTTC. The encoded protein is CASSYDGRIAKNIQYF. The genes are TRBV6-5 and TRBJ2-4; possible D gene TRBD2, 6 bases. The CDR3 loop spans 16 amino acids. The germline V gene encodes CDR1 MNHEY and CDR2 SVGAGI. The V gene lost 2 bases and the J gene lost 0 bases, with 11 bases spanning the gap.